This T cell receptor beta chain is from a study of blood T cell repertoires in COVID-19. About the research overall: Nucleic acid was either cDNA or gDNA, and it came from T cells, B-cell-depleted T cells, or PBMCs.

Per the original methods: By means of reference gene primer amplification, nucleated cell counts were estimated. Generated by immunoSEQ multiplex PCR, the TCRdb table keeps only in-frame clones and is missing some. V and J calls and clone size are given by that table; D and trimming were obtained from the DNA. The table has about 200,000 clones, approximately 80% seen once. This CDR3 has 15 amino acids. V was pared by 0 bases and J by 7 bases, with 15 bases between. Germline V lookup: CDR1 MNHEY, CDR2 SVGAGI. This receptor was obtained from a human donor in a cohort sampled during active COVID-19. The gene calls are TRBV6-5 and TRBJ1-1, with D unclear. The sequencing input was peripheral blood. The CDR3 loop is CASSYSWSPPGEAFF. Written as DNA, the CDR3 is TGTGCCAGCAGTTACTCGTGGTCCCCGCCAGGTGAAGCTTTCTTT.